The entry below gives a single TCR beta chain sequence along with its context. This entry is derived from a study of blood T cell repertoires in COVID-19. Study overall: Some COVID-19 samples were acute and others convalescent; all came from the United States, Italy and Spain. The analysed material was cDNA or gDNA that came from T cells, B-cell-depleted T cells, or PBMCs.

In the study's own analysis: Researchers report that nucleated cell counts were estimated from reference gene primer amplification. Profiling relied on immunoSEQ multiplex PCR, and the TCRdb table lists in-frame clones only, not all of them. Clonal size and the V and J genes are those of that table, whereas D and trimming came from the DNA. The table records 100,000 to 150,000 clones, about 70% of them present only once. CDR1 LGHDT and CDR2 YNNKEL come from the germline V gene (reference sequence). The ends lost 1 base at V and 10 bases at J; junction bases unmatched: 8. This CDR3 has 16 residues. The rearrangement uses TRBV3-1 (or the pseudogene TRBV3-2) and TRBJ1-6, with 9 bases identical to TRBD1. The sample consisted of peripheral blood. The origin of this receptor is a woman aged 65 to 85 with acute or convalescent COVID-19. The CDR3 spells CASSQGPGTGKSPLHF. The CDR3 nucleotides read TGTGCCAGCAGCCAAGGACCCGGGACAGGGAAATCACCCCTCCACTTT.